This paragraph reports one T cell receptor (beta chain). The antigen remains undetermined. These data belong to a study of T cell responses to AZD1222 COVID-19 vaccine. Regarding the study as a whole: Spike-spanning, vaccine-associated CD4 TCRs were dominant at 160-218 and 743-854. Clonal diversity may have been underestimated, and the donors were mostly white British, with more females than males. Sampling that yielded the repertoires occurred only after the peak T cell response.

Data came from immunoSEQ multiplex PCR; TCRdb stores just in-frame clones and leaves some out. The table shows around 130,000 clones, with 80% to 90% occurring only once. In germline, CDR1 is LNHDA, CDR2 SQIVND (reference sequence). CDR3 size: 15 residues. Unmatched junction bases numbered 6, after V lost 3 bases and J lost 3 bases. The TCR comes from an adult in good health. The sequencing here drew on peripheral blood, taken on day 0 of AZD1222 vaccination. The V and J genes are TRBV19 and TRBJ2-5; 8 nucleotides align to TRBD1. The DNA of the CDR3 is TGTGCCAGTAGTATGCGGGACAGGCCTGAAGAGACCCAGTACTTC. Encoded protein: CASSMRDRPEETQYF.